The T cell receptor beta chain under discussion was sequenced for a study of blood T cell repertoires in COVID-19. Looking at the study overall: Acute and convalescent COVID-19 specimens originated in the United States, Italy and Spain.

The V and J ends lost 7 bases and 7 bases respectively, with 13 bases between them. The CDR3 is made up of 13 amino acids. Per germline, CDR1 MDHEN and CDR2 SYDVKM. Using immunoSEQ multiplex PCR, the repertoire was profiled, and TCRdb retains in-frame clones only, with some absent. The sample includes approximately 150,000 clones, roughly 87% seen only once; the top ten take around 1.6%. The sequenced sample consisted of peripheral blood. The TCR sequence derives from a human donor in a cohort sampled during active COVID-19. The chain carries TRBV28 and TRBJ1-4, with D perhaps TRBD1 (6 bases). The CDR3 spells CASTATGREKLFF. For the CDR3, the DNA is TGTGCCAGCACCGCGACAGGTCGTGAAAAACTGTTTTTT. Using reference TRBV28 and TRBJ1-4 for the parts outside the CDR3, the full variable domain is DVKVTQSSRYLVKRTGEKVFLECVQDMDHENMFWYRQDPGLGLRLIYFSYDVKMKEKGDIPEGYSVSREKKERFSLILESASTNQTSMYLCASTATGREKLFFGSGTQLSVL.